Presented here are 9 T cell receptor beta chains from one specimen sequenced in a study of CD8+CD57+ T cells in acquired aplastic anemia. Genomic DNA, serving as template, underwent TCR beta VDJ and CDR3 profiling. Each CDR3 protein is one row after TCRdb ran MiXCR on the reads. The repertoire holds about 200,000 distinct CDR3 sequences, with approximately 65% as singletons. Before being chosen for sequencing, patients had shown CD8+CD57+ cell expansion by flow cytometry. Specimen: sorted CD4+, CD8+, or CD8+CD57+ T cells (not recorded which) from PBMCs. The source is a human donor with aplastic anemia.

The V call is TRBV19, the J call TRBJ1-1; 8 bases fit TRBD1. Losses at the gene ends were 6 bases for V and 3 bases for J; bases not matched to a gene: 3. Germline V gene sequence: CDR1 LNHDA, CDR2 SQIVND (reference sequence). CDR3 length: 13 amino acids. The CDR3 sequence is CASSMTGDTEAFF. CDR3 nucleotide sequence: TGTGCCAGTAGCATGACAGGGGACACTGAAGCTTTCTTT.

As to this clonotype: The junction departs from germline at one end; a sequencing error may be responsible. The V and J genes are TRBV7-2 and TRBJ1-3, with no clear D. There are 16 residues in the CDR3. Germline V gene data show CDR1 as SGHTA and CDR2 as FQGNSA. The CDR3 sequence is CASSLRPRGSRNTIYF. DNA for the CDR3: TGTGCCAGCAGCTTACGGCCCCGAGGCTCTAGAAACACCATATATTTT. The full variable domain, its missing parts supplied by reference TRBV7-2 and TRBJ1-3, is GAGVSQSPSNKVTEKGKDVELRCDPISGHTALYWYRQSLGQGLEFLIYFQGNSAPDKSGLPSDRFSAERTGGSVSTLTIQRTQQEDSAVYLCASSLRPRGSRNTIYFGEGSWLTVV.

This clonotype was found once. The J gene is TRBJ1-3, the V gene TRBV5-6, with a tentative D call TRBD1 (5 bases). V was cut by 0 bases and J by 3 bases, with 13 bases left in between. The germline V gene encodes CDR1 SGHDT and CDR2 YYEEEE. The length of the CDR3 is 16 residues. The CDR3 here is CASSLGLRQYGNTIYF. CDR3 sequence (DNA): TGTGCCAGCAGCTTGGGACTCCGACAGTATGGAAACACCATATATTTT.

The CDR3 DNA sequence: TGCGCCAGCAGTGAGAGGGGCGTGGATCAGCCCCAGCATTTT. Encoded protein: CASSERGVDQPQHF. The chain couples TRBV10-2 to TRBJ1-5; D might be TRBD1 (5 bases). Germline assignment: CDR1 WSHSY and CDR2 SAAADI. V shed 2 bases and J shed 5 bases, with 10 bases lying between them. This CDR3 has 14 amino acids.

The CDR3 loop reads CASSLPEGWGIDSPLHF. In DNA form, the CDR3 reads TGTGCCAGCAGCCTACCCGAAGGGTGGGGGATTGATTCACCCCTCCACTTT. The chain has TRBV7-2 and TRBJ1-6, with D possibly TRBD1 on 5 matching bases. Per germline, CDR1 SGHTA and CDR2 FQGNSA. The CDR3 is 17 residues long. Trimming removed 5 bases at V and 8 bases at J, with 22 bases between.

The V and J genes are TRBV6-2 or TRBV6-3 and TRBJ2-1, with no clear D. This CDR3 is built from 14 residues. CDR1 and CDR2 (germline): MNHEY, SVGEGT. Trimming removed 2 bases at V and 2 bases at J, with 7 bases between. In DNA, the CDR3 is TGTGCCAGCAGTTACACCTGGCCCTACAATGAGCAGTTCTTC. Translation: CASSYTWPYNEQFF.

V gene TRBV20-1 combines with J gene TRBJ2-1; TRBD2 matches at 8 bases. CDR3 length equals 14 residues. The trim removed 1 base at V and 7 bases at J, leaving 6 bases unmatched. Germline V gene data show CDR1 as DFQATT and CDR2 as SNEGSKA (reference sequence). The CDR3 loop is CSARAAGGRNEQFF. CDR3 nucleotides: TGCAGTGCTAGAGCGGCGGGGGGCCGGAATGAGCAGTTCTTC.

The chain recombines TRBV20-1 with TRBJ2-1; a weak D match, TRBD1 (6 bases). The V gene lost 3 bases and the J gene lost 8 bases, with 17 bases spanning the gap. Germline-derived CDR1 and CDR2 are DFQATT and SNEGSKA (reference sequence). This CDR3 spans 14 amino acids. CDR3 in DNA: TGCAGTGCTAGTGGGGAGAGGGGGTTCGATGAGCAGTTCTTC. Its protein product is CSASGERGFDEQFF.

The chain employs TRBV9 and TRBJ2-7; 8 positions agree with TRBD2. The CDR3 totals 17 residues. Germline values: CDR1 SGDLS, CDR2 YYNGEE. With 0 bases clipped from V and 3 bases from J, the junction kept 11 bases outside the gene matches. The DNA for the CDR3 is TGTGCCAGCAGCGTAGACCACAGGCAGGGACTAGTCTACGAGCAGTACTTC. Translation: CASSVDHRQGLVYEQYF.